The rows below give T cell receptor beta chains drawn from one sample of a study of cytomegalovirus exposure and HLA in healthy donors. Sequencing used immunoSEQ multiplex PCR; TCRdb keeps in-frame clones, though not all of them. The data hold about 120,000 clones, with 80% to 85% observed a single time. The sequencing input was PBMCs. Every receptor here comes from a woman aged 40 to 55 in good health and CMV-seronegative. Both conserved end residues are part of each CDR3. The D gene is left open where the match is weak. Clone size appears in some rows only: once, few, many, or a class for an expanded clone.

J: TRBJ2-3; size: NA; D: NA; V: TRBV4-1; DNA: TGCGCCAGCAGCCAAGATTCCCTCACAGATACGCAGTATTTT; CDR3: CASSQDSLTDTQYF
J: TRBJ2-2; size: few; D: NA; V: TRBV5-1; DNA: TGCGCCAGCAGCCCCCGGGTCACGAACACCGGGGAGCTGTTTTTT; CDR3: CASSPRVTNTGELFF
J: TRBJ2-2; size: once; D: TRBD1; V: TRBV9; DNA: TGTGCCAGCAGCCCCCGGAGGGGACAGGTCGATCCGGGGGAGCTGTTTTTT; CDR3: CASSPRRGQVDPGELFF
J: TRBJ2-3; size: NA; D: TRBD1; V: TRBV5-6; DNA: TGTGCCAGCAGCTCCGACGTGACAGGGGGCGATCCAGATACGCAGTATTTT; CDR3: CASSSDVTGGDPDTQYF
J: TRBJ2-7; size: NA; D: NA; V: TRBV5-1; DNA: TGCGCCAGCAGCTTGCTGGGTGCGGCGGATTACGAGCAGTACTTC; CDR3: CASSLLGAADYEQYF
J: TRBJ1-1; size: few; D: NA; V: TRBV14; DNA: TGTGCCAGCAGCCCTTGGGGGGTCATGAACACTGAAGCTTTCTTT; CDR3: CASSPWGVMNTEAFF
J: TRBJ1-2; size: NA; D: TRBD1; V: TRBV7-2; DNA: TGTGCCAGCAGCTACGGGACAGGGAATTACGGCTACACCTTC; CDR3: CASSYGTGNYGYTF
J: TRBJ1-5; size: NA; D: NA; V: TRBV12-5; DNA: TGTGCTAGTGGTTGGGGTAGGGCTGGGGCAGAATTTCTTTATAGCAATCAGCCCCAGCATTTT; CDR3: CASGWGRAGAEFLYSNQPQHF
J: TRBJ1-1; size: NA; D: NA; V: TRBV6-5; DNA: TGTGCCAGCAGTTACTCGGAGGGGAGCACTGAAGCGTTCTTT; CDR3: CASSYSEGSTEAFF
J: TRBJ1-4; size: NA; D: NA; V: TRBV9; DNA: TGTGCCAGCAGCGTAGCGGGGGACGGGGCGAATGAAAAACTGTTTTTT; CDR3: CASSVAGDGANEKLFF
J: TRBJ2-1; size: once; D: TRBD2; V: TRBV28; DNA: TGTGCAAGTTTAGCGGGAGGGCCAAGAGGCAATGAGCAGTTCTTC; CDR3: CASLAGGPRGNEQFF
J: TRBJ2-1; size: NA; D: TRBD1; V: TRBV30; DNA: TGTGCCTGGAAAAGGACAGGGCCCAATGAGCAGTTCTTC; CDR3: CAWKRTGPNEQFF
J: TRBJ2-1; size: NA; D: NA; V: TRBV29-1; DNA: TGCAGCGTTGAAGGTCGATCCGGTGGTGAGTTCTTC; CDR3: CSVEGRSGGEFF
J: TRBJ1-2; size: NA; D: NA; V: TRBV18; DNA: TGTGCCAGCTCTGCAGGGACTAACTATGGCTACACCTTC; CDR3: CASSAGTNYGYTF
J: TRBJ2-7; size: NA; D: TRBD1; V: TRBV5-1; DNA: TGCGCCAGCCAAACCGGGACAGGCAACTACGAGCAGTACTTC; CDR3: CASQTGTGNYEQYF
J: TRBJ2-3; size: NA; D: TRBD1; V: TRBV4-2; DNA: TGTGCCAGCAGACAGGGACAGGGGGAGACAGATACGCAGTATTTT; CDR3: CASRQGQGETDTQYF
J: TRBJ2-1; size: once; D: TRBD2; V: TRBV28; DNA: TGTGCCAGCAGTTCCCTAGCGGGGAGGACCTACAATGAGCAGTTCTTC; CDR3: CASSSLAGRTYNEQFF
J: TRBJ2-1; size: NA; D: TRBD2; V: TRBV19; DNA: TGTGCCAGTAGTATAGGAGCTAGCGGGAGATCCTACAATGAGCAGTTCTTC; CDR3: CASSIGASGRSYNEQFF
J: TRBJ1-6; size: NA; D: NA; V: TRBV11-2; DNA: TGTGCCAGCAGCCCTCGTCTTGATTCACCCCTCCACTTT; CDR3: CASSPRLDSPLHF
J: TRBJ2-5; size: NA; D: TRBD2; V: TRBV6-5; DNA: TGTGCCAGCAGTCGACTAGCGGGAGGCTTCGAGACCCAGTACTTC; CDR3: CASSRLAGGFETQYF
J: TRBJ2-1; size: NA; D: TRBD2; V: TRBV14; DNA: TGTGCCAGCAGCCAATGGCGGGAGGGCCCCCGATCGAATGAGCAGTTCTTC; CDR3: CASSQWREGPRSNEQFF
J: TRBJ2-1; size: few; D: TRBD1; V: TRBV19; DNA: TGTGCCAGTAGTCCCCGACAGGGGGCTTACAATGAGCAGTTCTTC; CDR3: CASSPRQGAYNEQFF
J: TRBJ1-1; size: NA; D: NA; V: TRBV28; DNA: TGTGCCAGCAGTCCCCCTCGGGGTCTAAGCACTGAAGCTTTCTTT; CDR3: CASSPPRGLSTEAFF
J: TRBJ2-6; size: NA; D: TRBD1; V: TRBV6-4; DNA: TGTGCCAGCAGTGACGGGACAGGCTCTGGGGCCAACGTCCTGACTTTC; CDR3: CASSDGTGSGANVLTF
J: TRBJ2-1; size: NA; D: TRBD2; V: TRBV7-8; DNA: TGTGCCAGCAGCTTAGGCGGGAGGCGCTACAATGAGCAGTTCTTC; CDR3: CASSLGGRRYNEQFF
J: TRBJ1-6; size: NA; D: NA; V: TRBV5-1; DNA: TGCGCCAGCAGCTTGGAAGGAGGGGCGGCTACACCCCTCCGCTTT; CDR3: CASSLEGGAATPLRF
J: TRBJ2-7; size: NA; D: TRBD1; V: TRBV11-2; DNA: TGTGCCAGCAGCGTCGGGACAGGGGACGAGCAGTACTTC; CDR3: CASSVGTGDEQYF
J: TRBJ2-1; size: NA; D: TRBD2; V: TRBV9; DNA: TGTGCCAGCAGCCTTTTTAGCGGGGGGGCACTTAATGAGCAGTTCTTC; CDR3: CASSLFSGGALNEQFF
J: TRBJ1-2; size: NA; D: NA; V: TRBV5-4; DNA: TGTGCCAGCAGCTTACCTGACAGTAACTATGGCTACACCTTC; CDR3: CASSLPDSNYGYTF
J: TRBJ1-6; size: NA; D: NA; V: TRBV28; DNA: TGTGCCAGCAGTTTTCTACCCCTCCTTGGTGGAGGGAATTCACCCCTCCACTTT; CDR3: CASSFLPLLGGGNSPLHF
J: TRBJ2-7; size: NA; D: NA; V: TRBV5-1; DNA: TGCGCCAGCAGCTTGGCAAGCGGGTACGAGCAGTACTTC; CDR3: CASSLASGYEQYF
J: TRBJ1-3; size: NA; D: TRBD1; V: TRBV6-5; DNA: TGTGCCAGCAGTTACGCCGGGACAGCATCTGGAAACACCATATATTTT; CDR3: CASSYAGTASGNTIYF
J: TRBJ1-2; size: NA; D: NA; V: TRBV5-1; DNA: TGCGCCAGCAGCTTGGTAGCAGGGGCCGAGGGCTACACCTTC; CDR3: CASSLVAGAEGYTF
J: TRBJ1-1; size: NA; D: NA; V: TRBV18; DNA: TGTGCCAGCTCACCATCGGGGGCTGAAGCTTTCTTT; CDR3: CASSPSGAEAFF
J: TRBJ2-2; size: NA; D: NA; V: TRBV7-9; DNA: TGTGCCAGCAGCTCGGGGTCCCACGACACCGGGGAGCTGTTTTTT; CDR3: CASSSGSHDTGELFF
J: TRBJ1-1; size: NA; D: TRBD1; V: TRBV2; DNA: TGTGCCAGCAGTGGGGACAGGAACACTGAAGCTTTCTTT; CDR3: CASSGDRNTEAFF
J: TRBJ2-7; size: NA; D: TRBD2; V: TRBV28; DNA: TGTGCCAGCAGTTCTCGACTAGCGGAGGTGGAGGGCGAGCAGTACTTC; CDR3: CASSSRLAEVEGEQYF
J: TRBJ2-7; size: NA; D: NA; V: TRBV2; DNA: TGTGCCAGCAGTGGGTCGGCGGGTTACGAGCAGTACTTC; CDR3: CASSGSAGYEQYF
J: TRBJ1-6; size: NA; D: TRBD1; V: TRBV5-4; DNA: TGTGCCAGCAGCCAACCGGACAGGGGTCGGAATTCACCCCTCCACTTT; CDR3: CASSQPDRGRNSPLHF
J: TRBJ2-1; size: NA; D: NA; V: TRBV5-1; DNA: TGCGCCAGCAGCGCACAGGGAGGGATTTACAATGAGCAGTTCTTC; CDR3: CASSAQGGIYNEQFF
J: TRBJ2-7; size: NA; D: TRBD1; V: TRBV18; DNA: TGTGCCAGCTCATCGACAGGGGGCCAGTACGAGCAGTACTTC; CDR3: CASSSTGGQYEQYF
J: TRBJ2-5; size: NA; D: NA; V: TRBV5-4; DNA: TGTGCCAGCAGCGCCCGGCGTACTACAGGGTACCAAGAGACCCAGTACTTC; CDR3: CASSARRTTGYQETQYF